The 11 T cell receptor beta chains listed next were all sequenced from one sample in a study of T cells in Graves' hyperthyroidism and ophthalmopathy. Amplification targeted TCR beta CDR3 regions from RNA transcripts. An initial round of RT-PCR targeting the TCR CDR3 relied on the HTBI primer set. TCRdb analysed the multiplex PCR reads with MiXCR anew, one entry per CDR3 protein. The table shows approximately 600,000 distinct CDR3 sequences, with less than 25% occurring only once. Specimen: blood. Receptor source: a young man with Graves' ophthalmopathy.

This clonotype was detected many times. The V call is TRBV5-6, the J call TRBJ2-3, with TRBD1 as a possible D gene (6 bases). The germline V and J ends were trimmed by 4 bases and 2 bases, with 17 bases remaining between them. Germline V CDR1 and CDR2: SGHDT, YYEEEE. This CDR3 has 16 residues. Here the CDR3 DNA reads TGTGCCAGCAGCCCGTCCTGGGGGCCGACCACAGATACGCAGTATTTT. Protein sequence: CASSPSWGPTTDTQYF.

This clonotype has a handful of counts. With a much larger clone just one base away, this may be a read error. V usage is TRBV15 and J usage is TRBJ2-1; TRBD1 is a possible D gene (5 bases). The J call may not be correct, given that the DNA end is closer to TRBJ2-7. The CDR3 has 17 amino acids. The germline V gene has CDR1 LNHNV and CDR2 YYDKDF (reference sequence). The CDR3 nucleotides read TGTGCCACCAGCAGGGTGTTAGGGGATTACTCCTACAATGAGCAGTACTTC. Protein: CATSRVLGDYSYNEQYF.

This chain joins TRBV5-6 and TRBJ1-1; D not resolved. The germline V and J ends were trimmed by 2 bases and 10 bases, with 12 bases remaining between them. Germline V gene lookup returns CDR1 SGHDT and CDR2 YYEEEE. CDR3 length: 12 amino acids. This CDR3 is CASSLITDSAFF. CDR3 DNA: TGTGCCAGCAGCTTAATAACAGACTCAGCTTTCTTT.

The sample holds a few counts of this clonotype. The chain joins TRBV4-1 to TRBJ2-1, with TRBD1 matching 9 bases. The ends lost 4 bases at V and 6 bases at J; junction bases unmatched: 4. The CDR3 totals 14 residues. Germline V lookup: CDR1 MGHRA, CDR2 YSYEKL. CDR3: CASSPQTGGNEQFF. CDR3 bases: TGCGCCAGCAGCCCCCAGACAGGGGGCAATGAGCAGTTCTTC.

This clonotype has a handful of counts. The chain's CDR3 is CASSLTSGRPETQYF. The CDR3 bases are TGTGCCAGCAGTTTAACTAGCGGGAGGCCAGAGACCCAGTACTTC. This chain links TRBV12-3 or TRBV12-4 with TRBJ2-5; TRBD2 matches at 12 bases. V was pared by 2 bases and J by 4 bases, with 2 bases of the junction left unmatched. This CDR3 has 15 amino acids.

This clonotype was counted at least ten times. The chain employs TRBV11-2 and TRBJ2-5; TRBD2 matches at 12 bases. Germline CDR1 SGHAT, CDR2 FQNNGV. This CDR3 comprises 15 residues. The V gene end was trimmed by 1 base and the J gene end by 6 bases; junction bases not matched to a gene: 3. CDR3: CASSLGLAGVKTQYF. CDR3 nucleotide sequence: TGTGCCAGCAGCTTAGGACTAGCGGGAGTTAAGACCCAGTACTTC.

This clonotype was observed many times. This rearrangement joins TRBV28 to TRBJ1-1; a weak D match, TRBD1 (6 bases). CDR1 is MDHEN, CDR2 SYDVKM, per germline. V lost 10 bases and J lost 8, with 17 bases in between. The CDR3 has 12 residues. The CDR3 loop reads CATGGHEQEAFF. DNA of the CDR3: TGTGCCACCGGGGGGCACGAACAGGAAGCTTTCTTT.

This clonotype was seen once. This may arise from a read error, as a much more abundant clone is one base away. The V gene is TRBV2, the J gene TRBJ2-5; D ambiguous. The ends were cut back, 3 bases at V and 4 bases at J, with 9 bases in the middle. This CDR3 has 13 residues. Germline CDR1 is SNHLY and CDR2 is FYNNEI. The CDR3 nucleotides are TGTGCCAGCAGTGATCTTAGTGCAGAGACCCAGTACTTC. This gives the protein CASSDLSAETQYF.

This clonotype was seen ten or more times. V is TRBV2 and J is TRBJ1-1; D perhaps matches TRBD1 (6 bases). V shed 8 bases and J shed 4 bases, with 14 bases lying between them. The germline gives CDR1 SNHLY, CDR2 FYNNEI. CDR3 size: 13 residues. For the CDR3, the DNA is TGTGCCAGCCGACGGGAGGGGGGCACTGAAGCTTTCTTT. It translates to CASRREGGTEAFF.

The chain joins TRBV7-9 to TRBJ2-4; D could derive from TRBD1 or TRBD2 (5 bases each). This CDR3 spans 14 amino acids. The V end was cut by 2 bases, the J end by 7 bases, with 12 bases between. Germline V gene lookup returns CDR1 SEHNR and CDR2 FQNEAQ (reference sequence). The CDR3 loop is CASSLQGESNIQYF. For the CDR3, the DNA is TGTGCCAGCAGCTTACAGGGAGAATCTAACATTCAGTACTTC.

This sequence joins TRBV6-1 and TRBJ1-1; D is ambiguous. This CDR3 is 15 amino acids long. Looked up from germline, CDR1 is MNHNS and CDR2 is SASEGT. Deletions cut 3 bases from V and 5 bases from J, with 16 bases between. In nucleotides, the CDR3 is TGTGCCAGCAGTGAGTCGCTCCTCGCGATTACTGAAGCTTTCTTT. As protein: CASSESLLAITEAFF.